The 27 T cell receptor beta chains in this list originate from one sample, sequenced in a study of T-cell reconstitution after alpha-beta-depleted transplantation in children. Using unique molecular identifiers, the investigators prepared the TCRbeta library. TCRdb analysed the PCR reads with MiXCR anew, one entry per CDR3 protein. The data hold roughly 7,900 distinct CDR3 sequences, with about 12% observed a single time. Sequencing used PBMCs, mostly from graft donor cells, obtained 60 days after TCRalphabeta/CD19-depleted stem cell transplant. These receptor sequences come from a patient between 2 and 9 years old who had a stem cell transplant for inherited bone marrow failure, so the T cells may come from the graft donor.

This clonotype was recorded at least ten times. The chain employs TRBV11-1 and TRBJ2-7, with 7 bases that match TRBD1. CDR1 is SGHAT and CDR2 is FQDESV in the germline V gene (reference sequence). The CDR3 length is 15 residues. The trim removed 2 bases at V and 4 bases at J, leaving 8 bases unmatched. The CDR3 nucleotides read TGTGCCAGCAGCTTACCAGGGGGTAAGGGATACGAGCAGTACTTC. Amino acids: CASSLPGGKGYEQYF.

In this sample, this clonotype turned up once. The rearrangement joins TRBV12-3 or TRBV12-4 to TRBJ1-1, with D uncertain. V lost 2 bases and J 10 bases, leaving 14 bases between the germline ends. The CDR3 totals 13 residues. CDR3 bases: TGTGCCAGCAGTTTAATTGTGCCAAGAGGAGCTTTCTTT. Protein sequence: CASSLIVPRGAFF.

This clonotype was detected ten times or more. The chain recombines TRBV7-2 with TRBJ2-5; no clear D. Germline loops: CDR1 SGHTA, CDR2 FQGNSA. This CDR3 comprises 16 residues. Trimming shortened V by 7 bases and J by 2 bases, and 20 bases separated the two germline ends. The CDR3 reads CASTLEGNEDQETQYF. CDR3 DNA sequence: TGTGCCAGCACCCTAGAAGGGAACGAGGATCAAGAGACCCAGTACTTC.

This clonotype was found many times. V is TRBV3-1 and J is TRBJ2-7, with D tentatively TRBD2 (5 bases). The V gene lost 2 bases and the J gene lost 0 bases, with 26 bases spanning the gap. CDR1 and CDR2 (germline): LGHDT, YNNKEL (reference sequence). This CDR3 contains 20 residues. The CDR3 spells CASSQKTPSFSAVSSYEQYF. Written as DNA, the CDR3 is TGTGCCAGCAGCCAAAAGACCCCTAGCTTTTCAGCTGTGAGCTCCTACGAGCAGTACTTC.

This clonotype was seen repeatedly, ten times or more. The chain joins TRBV24-1 to TRBJ2-3; a possible D gene is TRBD2 (7 bases). This CDR3 spans 14 amino acids. Germline lookup yields CDR1 KGHDR and CDR2 SFDVKD. With 7 bases removed from V and 2 bases from J, the gap between germline ends came to 12 bases. The CDR3 is CATRGGAFTDTQYF. In DNA form, the CDR3 reads TGTGCCACCAGGGGGGGGGCATTCACAGATACGCAGTATTTT.

The sample holds many counts of this clonotype. The V and J genes are TRBV12-3 or TRBV12-4 and TRBJ1-3; D gene unclear. The V and J ends lost 3 bases and 1 base respectively, with 13 bases between them. The CDR3 is made up of 16 amino acids. The CDR3 nucleotides read TGTGCCAGCAGTTTGGCGGTACCTAGGTCTGGAAACACCATATATTTT. Translation gives CASSLAVPRSGNTIYF.

This clonotype has a count of ten or more. This chain connects TRBV2 to TRBJ2-3, with D hard to call. Germline CDR1 reads SNHLY; CDR2 reads FYNNEI. This CDR3 contains 15 residues. The ends were cut back, 4 bases at V and 0 bases at J, with 11 bases in the middle. The CDR3 DNA is TGTGCCAGCAGTGGATGGTCCCAGAGCACAGATACGCAGTATTTT. This gives the protein CASSGWSQSTDTQYF.

This clonotype occurred once. The V gene is TRBV9, the J gene TRBJ1-1; D gene ambiguous. Trimming cost V 4 bases and J 8 bases, with 15 bases left between them. Germline V gene sequence: CDR1 SGDLS, CDR2 YYNGEE. The CDR3 runs to 13 residues. The CDR3: CASSSGESFEAFF. The DNA of the CDR3 is TGTGCCAGCAGCTCTGGTGAGTCTTTCGAAGCTTTCTTT. Variable domain in full (rest from reference TRBV9 and TRBJ1-1): DSGVTQTPKHLITATGQRVTLRCSPRSGDLSVYWYQQSLDQGLQFLIQYYNGEERAKGNILERFSAQQFPDLHSELNLSSLELGDSALYFCASSSGESFEAFFGQGTRLTVV.

This clonotype has at least ten counts. The rearrangement joins TRBV3-1 to TRBJ1-5, with D tentatively TRBD1 (6 bases). In germline, CDR1 is LGHDT, CDR2 YNNKEL (reference sequence). The CDR3 is made up of 14 amino acids. V gave up 3 bases and J gave up 4 bases, with 10 bases separating them. The CDR3 is CASSHTTGNQPQHF. As DNA, the CDR3 is TGTGCCAGCAGCCATACAACAGGGAATCAGCCCCAGCATTTT.

This clonotype was counted at least ten times. The J gene is TRBJ1-3, the V gene TRBV12-3 or TRBV12-4, with a weak D call TRBD1 (5 bases). Trimming removed 6 bases from V and 4 bases from J, with 13 bases in between. The CDR3 covers 14 residues. The DNA of the CDR3 is TGTGCCAGCAGGGGAGACAGCGGAGGAAACACCATATATTTT. Amino acids: CASRGDSGGNTIYF.

Many counts were recorded for this clonotype. The V gene is TRBV20-1, the J gene TRBJ2-1; no clear D gene. The CDR3 is 14 residues long. Per germline, CDR1 DFQATT and CDR2 SNEGSKA (reference sequence). V gave up 1 base and J gave up 3 bases, with 10 bases separating them. The CDR3 nucleotides are TGCAGTGCTAGAGCGCCGGACCGCTACAATGAGCAGTTCTTC. This sequence encodes CSARAPDRYNEQFF.

The CDR3: CASSLVNSPLHF. As DNA, the CDR3 is TGTGCCAGCAGCTTGGTTAATTCACCCCTCCACTTT. The V and J genes are TRBV5-6 and TRBJ1-6; no clear D gene. CDR1 and CDR2 (germline): SGHDT, YYEEEE. The V end was cut by 0 bases, the J end by 6 bases, with 1 base between. This CDR3 is 12 amino acids long. The full variable domain, its missing parts supplied by reference TRBV5-6 and TRBJ1-6, is DAGVTQSPTHLIKTRGQQVTLRCSPKSGHDTVSWYQQALGQGPQFIFQYYEEEERQRGNFPDRFSGHQFPNYSSELNVNALLLGDSALYLCASSLVNSPLHFGNGTRLTVT.

In this sample, this clonotype turned up many times. The V gene is TRBV6-1, the J gene TRBJ2-1; TRBD2 matches at 10 bases. Trimming cost V 6 bases and J 4 bases; bases outside gene matches: 6. The germline V gene encodes CDR1 MNHNS and CDR2 SASEGT. The CDR3 sequence is 15 residues long. The CDR3 region has the DNA TGTGCCAGCAGATTCCTAGCGGGAGCGTACAATGAGCAGTTCTTC. Translating gives CASRFLAGAYNEQFF.

This clonotype occurred many times. V usage is TRBV5-1 and J usage is TRBJ2-5, with TRBD1 as a possible D gene (7 bases). Germline V gives CDR1 SGHRS, CDR2 YFSETQ. The CDR3 contains 14 residues. V lost 4 bases to trimming and J lost 6 bases, with 16 bases between them. CDR3 nucleotides: TGCGCCAGCAGCCGGGTGACAGGGAGGAAGACCCAGTACTTC. Its translation: CASSRVTGRKTQYF. Drawing the rest from reference TRBV5-1 and TRBJ2-5, the complete variable domain is KAGVTQTPRYLIKTRGQQVTLSCSPISGHRSVSWYQQTPGQGLQFLFEYFSETQRNKGNFPGRFSGRQFSNSRSEMNVSTLELGDSALYLCASSRVTGRKTQYFGPGTRLLVL.

This clonotype was counted once. V is TRBV12-3 or TRBV12-4 and J is TRBJ2-2; unclear D gene. Trimming removed 2 bases at V and 1 base at J, with 5 bases between. This CDR3 comprises 14 residues. The CDR3 loop reads CASSLIRNTGELFF. CDR3 sequence (DNA): TGTGCCAGCAGTTTAATCAGGAACACCGGGGAGCTGTTTTTT.

Ten or more counts support this clonotype. The chain employs TRBV7-9 and TRBJ2-5; 9 bases are a match to TRBD1. CDR1 SEHNR and CDR2 FQNEAQ come from the germline V gene (reference sequence). J was trimmed by 5 bases and V by 4 bases; bases with no gene match: 8. This CDR3 contains 15 residues. CDR3 bases: TGTGCCAGCAGCTACAGGGGGCGCGTCCGCGAGACCCAGTACTTC. It is translated as CASSYRGRVRETQYF.

This clonotype was counted ten times or more. The CDR3 DNA follows: TGCAGTGCTGGAAGATTGGATAGCGGGGTTCGGTTCGAGCAGTACTTC. Its translation is CSAGRLDSGVRFEQYF. The chain uses TRBV20-1 and TRBJ2-7; 8 nucleotides agree with TRBD2. V trimming: 5 bases; J trimming: 6 bases; junction bases outside the gene matches: 18. This CDR3 has 16 residues. The V gene's germline CDR1 is DFQATT and CDR2 SNEGSKA (reference sequence).

This clonotype was seen many times. The rearrangement links TRBV20-1 to TRBJ1-6; D possibly corresponds to TRBD1 (5 bases). The CDR3 spans 14 residues. Germline lookup yields CDR1 DFQATT and CDR2 SNEGSKA (reference sequence). With 5 bases removed from V and 8 bases from J, the gap between germline ends came to 16 bases. CDR3 DNA: TGCAGTGCTGCGGGGGGAGGGTTGGATTCACCCCTCCACTTT. This translates into CSAAGGGLDSPLHF.

This clonotype is deemed medium-sized. The rearrangement uses TRBV20-1 and TRBJ1-1; D perhaps matches TRBD1 (5 bases). The germline V and J ends were trimmed by 1 base and 4 bases, with 10 bases remaining between them. Germline assignment: CDR1 DFQATT and CDR2 SNEGSKA (reference sequence). The CDR3 sequence is 13 residues long. In DNA, the CDR3 is TGCAGTGCTAGAGCCCCAGGGTCCACTGAAGCTTTCTTT. It yields the protein CSARAPGSTEAFF.

This clonotype was seen repeatedly, ten times or more. The CDR3 region is CASSQGLAGGYNEQFF. CDR3 nucleotide sequence: TGCGCCAGCAGCCAAGGACTAGCGGGAGGTTACAATGAGCAGTTCTTC. This sequence joins TRBV4-3 and TRBJ2-1, with 13 bases that match TRBD2. Germline V lookup: CDR1 LGHNA, CDR2 YSLEER. This CDR3 spans 16 amino acids. With V trimmed by 1 base and J by 4 bases, 1 base remained unmatched.

This clonotype was detected ten times or more. V gene TRBV20-1 combines with J gene TRBJ2-7; the D is unclear. V was shortened by 6 bases and J by 6 bases, with 15 bases between the two germline ends. The CDR3 is 12 amino acids. The germline gives CDR1 DFQATT, CDR2 SNEGSKA (reference sequence). The CDR3 protein is CSASNPVSEQYF. In nucleotides, the CDR3 is TGCAGTGCATCCAACCCCGTCAGCGAGCAGTACTTC.

This clonotype appeared many times. The chain links TRBV20-1 to TRBJ1-3, with unresolved D. The germline V gene has CDR1 DFQATT and CDR2 SNEGSKA (reference sequence). Deletions cut 0 bases from V and 6 bases from J, with 3 bases between. The CDR3 covers 11 residues. CDR3 DNA sequence: TGCAGTGCTAGAGATATAAACACCATATATTTT. It specifies CSARDINTIYF.

This clonotype showed up many times. The V call is TRBV13, the J call TRBJ2-3; tentatively, D is TRBD1 or TRBD2 (5 bases each). The CDR3 spans 14 residues. Germline V CDR1 and CDR2: PRHDT, FYEKMQ (reference sequence). V was pared by 2 bases and J by 4 bases, with 10 bases between. CDR3 loop: CASSLWGPSDTQYF. As DNA, the CDR3 is TGTGCCAGCAGCTTATGGGGACCCTCAGATACGCAGTATTTT.

This clonotype was counted at least ten times. This rearrangement joins TRBV5-1 to TRBJ2-2, with D unclear. Germline loops: CDR1 SGHRS, CDR2 YFSETQ. V lost 0 bases and J 1 base, leaving 13 bases between the germline ends. This CDR3 is built from 17 residues. The DNA of the CDR3 is TGCGCCAGCAGCTTGGCCTCGGTGTGGGGGAACACCGGGGAGCTGTTTTTT. Translated, it gives CASSLASVWGNTGELFF.

Many counts were recorded for this clonotype. V usage is TRBV29-1 and J usage is TRBJ2-1; the match to TRBD2 covers 7 bases. J gave up 4 bases and V 3 bases, and 9 bases lay outside the gene matches. CDR3 size: 15 residues. From germline, CDR1 is SQVTM and CDR2 ANQGSEA. CDR3 sequence: CSVEAAGGGYNEQFF. As DNA, the CDR3 is TGCAGCGTTGAGGCTGCAGGCGGGGGTTACAATGAGCAGTTCTTC.

This clonotype was recorded many times. J is TRBJ2-5 and V is TRBV18, with D unresolved. The CDR3 spans 11 residues. V was clipped by 3 bases and J by 1 base, with 0 bases between them. CDR1 and CDR2 from the germline V gene are KGHSH and LQKENI. The CDR3 bases are TGTGCCAGCTCACCCCAAGAGACCCAGTACTTC. Protein product: CASSPQETQYF.

This clonotype was recorded many times. This chain links TRBV6-5 with TRBJ2-3; D possibly uses TRBD1 or TRBD2 (6 bases each). Germline CDR1 is MNHEY and CDR2 is SVGAGI. The V end lost 2 bases, the J end lost 5 bases, and 14 bases lay between the germline ends. The CDR3 runs to 15 residues. DNA for the CDR3: TGTGCCAGCAGTTACGGGGGGCCAGGGTTAGATACGCAGTATTTT. Its translation is CASSYGGPGLDTQYF.